This T cell receptor (beta chain) was sequenced in a study of spatial heterogeneity in lung cancer. Study-wide background: The donor group consisted of approximately 77 patients who had untreated, early-stage non-small cell lung cancer. Alpha-chain sequences were consistently detected in smaller numbers than beta-chain sequences. Averaged across combinations, each unique TCR and UMI pairing appeared more than ten times in raw reads, which were uncorrected.

The time point: blood at routine non-recurrence follow-up after resection. This CDR3 region has 11 residues. Germline V gene data show CDR1 as SGHAT and CDR2 as FQNNGV. This clonotype was observed at least ten times. The junction departs from germline at one end; a sequencing error may be responsible. TCRdb processed the 5' RACE reads anew with MiXCR; each CDR3 protein has one entry. This sample has roughly 38,000 distinct CDR3 sequences; roughly a tenth occur once, and the top ten carry approximately 17%. The TCR was taken from a female donor with early-stage non-small cell lung cancer. The chain carries TRBV11-2 and TRBJ2-7; D could derive from TRBD1 or TRBD2 (5 bases each). This specimen was PBMCs, taken at follow-up. The CDR3 spells CASSSRGGQNF. The CDR3 DNA sequence: TGTGCCAGCAGCTCTAGGGGCGGGCAGAACTTC.